This TCR beta chain was retrieved from a study of shared clonotypes between healthy human individuals. Profiling relied on immunoSEQ multiplex PCR, and the TCRdb table lists in-frame clones only, not all of them. This sample has about 2.1 million clones, with roughly 91% found just once. Trimming left V 6 bases short and J 4 bases short, with 10 bases between. CDR1 and CDR2 from the germline V gene are MNHNY and SVGAGI (reference sequence). This CDR3 comprises 12 residues. In the naive CD8 group, cells lacked CD45RO and were positively selected for CCR7, so terminally differentiated effector memory CD45RA+ cells were left out.

The receptor was derived from a man in his late teens or twenties in good health. Some clones in this sample may be carry-over from other donors' samples. The chain couples TRBV6-6 to TRBJ2-7; a weak D match, TRBD1 (5 bases). The sequenced sample consisted of naive CD8+ T cells from PBMCs. The CDR3 DNA follows: TGTGCCAGCAGCCAGGGCCCTTACGAGCAGTACTTC. As protein: CASSQGPYEQYF.